This TCR beta chain appears in the sequencing data of a study of shared clonotypes between healthy human individuals. Findings and limits, study-wide: Naive CD4 clonotypes overlapped across a handful of donors at roughly 5%.

Using immunoSEQ multiplex PCR, the repertoire was profiled, and TCRdb retains in-frame clones only, with some absent. Altogether approximately 2.5 million clones are present, about 92% being singletons, with the ten largest covering around 0.14%. Trimming took 8 bases from V and 7 from J, leaving 17 bases between them. This CDR3 is built from 13 residues. CDR1 is MNHNY and CDR2 is SVGAGI in the germline V gene (reference sequence). The study drew all its donors from Caucasian adults living in Nashville, Tennessee. In this sample, this clone turned up a few times. Antigen: not known. The chain carries TRBV6-6 and TRBJ1-1; D possibly corresponds to TRBD1 (5 bases). The receptor's source is a man younger than 35 in good health. Sequencing was performed on naive CD4+ T cells sorted from blood. Subset in this sample: CD45RA+ positively selected. The CDR3 sequence is CASFIFQGSEAFF. CDR3 bases: TGTGCCAGCTTTATCTTCCAGGGCAGTGAAGCTTTCTTT.